This T cell receptor (beta chain) originates from a study of OX40 agonist ivuxolimab in advanced cancers. The wider study: Enrolled patients in dose escalation had cancers that were hepatocellular carcinoma, melanoma, renal cell or head and neck cancer. The study's findings and limits: Clonal expansion by week 6 occurred in CD4+ and CD8+ blood T cells (at 0.1 to 3.0 mg/kg).

J lost 8 bases, V lost 4 bases, and 11 bases had no gene match. The germline gives CDR1 SGHRS, CDR2 YFSETQ. The CDR3 consists of 15 residues. Clones were read by immunoSEQ multiplex PCR, and TCRdb kept only the in-frame ones, dropping some. Among tens of thousands of clones listed, over 75% were seen once. In regard to this clone: Its antigen remains unknown.

The sample was CD4+ or CD8+ T cells sorted from blood, taken in a trial of the OX40 agonist ivuxolimab. The origin of this receptor is an adult with an advanced solid tumor such as melanoma, head and neck, liver or kidney cancer. The chain uses TRBV5-1 and TRBJ1-4; 7 bases agree with TRBD1. CDR3 bases: TGCGCCAGCAGCCCCCTCCCCTCGACAGGGGAAAAACTGTTTTTT. Translating gives CASSPLPSTGEKLFF.